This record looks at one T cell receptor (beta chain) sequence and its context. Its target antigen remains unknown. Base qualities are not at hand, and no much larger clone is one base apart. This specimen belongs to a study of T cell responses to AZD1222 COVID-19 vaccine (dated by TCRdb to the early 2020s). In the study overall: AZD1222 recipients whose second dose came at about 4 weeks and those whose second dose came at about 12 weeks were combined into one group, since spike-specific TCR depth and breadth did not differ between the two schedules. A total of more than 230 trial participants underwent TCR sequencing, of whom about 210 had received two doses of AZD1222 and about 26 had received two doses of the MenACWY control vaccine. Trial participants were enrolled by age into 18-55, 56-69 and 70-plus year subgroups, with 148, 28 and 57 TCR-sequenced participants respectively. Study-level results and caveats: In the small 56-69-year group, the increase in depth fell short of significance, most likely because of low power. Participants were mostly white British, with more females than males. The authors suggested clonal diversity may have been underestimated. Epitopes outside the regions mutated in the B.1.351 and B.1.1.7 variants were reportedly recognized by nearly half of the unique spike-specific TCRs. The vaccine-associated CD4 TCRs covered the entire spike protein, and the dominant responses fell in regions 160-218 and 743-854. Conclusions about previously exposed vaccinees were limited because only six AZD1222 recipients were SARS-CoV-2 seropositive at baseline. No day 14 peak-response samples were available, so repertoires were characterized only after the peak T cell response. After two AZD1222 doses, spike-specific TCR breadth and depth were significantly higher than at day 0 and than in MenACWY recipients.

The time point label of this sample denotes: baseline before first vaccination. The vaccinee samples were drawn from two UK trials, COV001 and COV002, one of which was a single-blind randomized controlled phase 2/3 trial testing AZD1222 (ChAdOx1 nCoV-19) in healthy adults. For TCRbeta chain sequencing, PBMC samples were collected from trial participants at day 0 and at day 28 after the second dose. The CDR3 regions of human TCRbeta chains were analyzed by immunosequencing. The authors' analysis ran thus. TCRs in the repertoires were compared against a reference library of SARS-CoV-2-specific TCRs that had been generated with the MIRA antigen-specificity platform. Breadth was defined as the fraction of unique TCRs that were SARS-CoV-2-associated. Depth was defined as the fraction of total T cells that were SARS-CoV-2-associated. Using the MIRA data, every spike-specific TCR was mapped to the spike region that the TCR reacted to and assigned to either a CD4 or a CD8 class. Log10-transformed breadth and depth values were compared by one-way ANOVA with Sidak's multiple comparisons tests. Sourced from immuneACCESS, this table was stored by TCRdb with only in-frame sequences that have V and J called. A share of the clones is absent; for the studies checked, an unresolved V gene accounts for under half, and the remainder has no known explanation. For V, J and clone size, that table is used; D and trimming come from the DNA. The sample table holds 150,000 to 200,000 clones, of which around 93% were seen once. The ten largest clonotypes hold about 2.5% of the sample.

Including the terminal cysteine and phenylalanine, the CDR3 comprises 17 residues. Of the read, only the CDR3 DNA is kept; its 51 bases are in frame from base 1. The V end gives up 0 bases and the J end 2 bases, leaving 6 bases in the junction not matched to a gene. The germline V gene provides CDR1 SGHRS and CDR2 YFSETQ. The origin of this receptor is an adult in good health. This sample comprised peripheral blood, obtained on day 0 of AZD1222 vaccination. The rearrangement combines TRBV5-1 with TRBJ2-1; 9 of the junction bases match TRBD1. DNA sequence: TGCGCCAGCAGCTTGGCCCCTGGACAGGGGCCCTACAATGAGCAGTTCTTC. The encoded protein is CASSLAPGQGPYNEQFF.